One and the same sample provided the 20 T cell receptor beta chains below, sequenced in a study of T cells in Graves' hyperthyroidism and ophthalmopathy. RNA transcripts were the template for amplifying TCR beta CDR3 regions. Carried out on the TCR CDR3, a first-round RT-PCR used the HTBI primer set. MiXCR was run by TCRdb on the multiplex PCR reads, yielding one entry per CDR3 protein. The sample shows hundreds of thousands of distinct CDR3 sequences, over 35% of them seen only once. Sequenced sample: blood. The receptors come from a man aged 18-30 years with Graves' hyperthyroidism.

The chain couples TRBV15 to TRBJ2-6; D is unclear. V shed 8 bases and J shed 4 bases, with 9 bases lying between them. Germline CDR1 LNHNV, CDR2 YYDKDF (reference sequence). The CDR3 contains 13 residues. The CDR3 DNA sequence: TGTGCCACCTCGACGATGGGGGCCAACGTCCTGACTTTC. Translated, it gives CATSTMGANVLTF.

The V call is TRBV29-1, the J call TRBJ2-7, with 8 nucleotides matching TRBD2. The germline gives CDR1 SQVTM, CDR2 ANQGSEA. This CDR3 has 11 residues. J was trimmed by 5 bases and V by 8 bases; bases with no gene match: 5. CDR3 bases: TGCAGCTTGGGAGCGGGGGACGAGCAGTACTTC. It encodes CSLGAGDEQYF.

V is TRBV12-3 or TRBV12-4 and J is TRBJ1-1; 9 bases agree with TRBD1. V lost 6 bases and J lost 7; bases outside the gene matches: 9. This CDR3 comprises 14 residues. CDR3 coding DNA: TGTGCCAGCAGAACCGGGACAGGGAAAAATGAAGCTTTCTTT. Its protein product is CASRTGTGKNEAFF.

This clonotype was detected ten times or more. The gene calls are TRBV29-1 and TRBJ2-5; D unresolved. CDR1 SQVTM and CDR2 ANQGSEA come from the germline V gene. Deletions cut 1 base from V and 3 bases from J, with 6 bases between. The CDR3 loop spans 12 amino acids. In DNA form, the CDR3 reads TGCAGCGTTGAAGGAGCAGAAGAGACCCAGTACTTC. It is translated as CSVEGAEETQYF.

The CDR3 sequence is CSYSIGIYTEAFF. CDR3 DNA: TGCAGTTACTCGATAGGGATCTACACTGAAGCTTTCTTT. The chain is built from TRBV20-1 and TRBJ1-1; D ambiguous. The CDR3 has 13 residues. Trimming stripped 8 bases from V and 3 bases from J, with 16 bases between. The germline V gene encodes CDR1 DFQATT and CDR2 SNEGSKA (reference sequence).

This clonotype was recorded at least ten times. The rearrangement uses TRBV7-8 and TRBJ2-7; 14 nucleotides line up with TRBD2. Germline CDR1 and CDR2: SGHVS and FQNEAQ. The CDR3 consists of 14 residues. Trimming took 3 bases from V and 9 from J; bases not matched to a gene: 4. DNA of the CDR3: TGTGCCAGCAGCTTGGGACTAGCGGGAGCTGGGCAGTACTTC. It codes for CASSLGLAGAGQYF.

The CDR3 loop is CATRTSGKELYEQYF. CDR3 bases: TGTGCCACTCGGACTAGCGGGAAAGAACTATACGAGCAGTACTTC. The chain couples TRBV15 to TRBJ2-7; TRBD2 aligns across 12 bases. Germline CDR1 is LNHNV and CDR2 is YYDKDF (reference sequence). The CDR3 has 15 residues. The trim removed 9 bases at V and 4 bases at J, leaving 10 bases unmatched.

The sample holds many counts of this clonotype. V gene TRBV20-1 combines with J gene TRBJ1-4; D call uncertain. V was pared by 0 bases and J by 7 bases, with 9 bases between. Germline V gene sequence: CDR1 DFQATT, CDR2 SNEGSKA (reference sequence). The CDR3 loop spans 13 amino acids. The CDR3 bases are TGCAGTGCTAGAGATCGCGGAAGTGAAAAACTGTTTTTT. It is translated as CSARDRGSEKLFF.

This chain uses TRBV10-3 with TRBJ1-1, with D maybe TRBD1 (5 bases). Germline values: CDR1 ENHRY, CDR2 SYGVKD. V gave up 6 bases and J gave up 11 bases, with 22 bases separating them. This CDR3 comprises 14 residues. The CDR3, as DNA: TGTGCCATCAGCAGTCCATGGGGCCAGGGCGAGGCTTTCTTT. It is translated as CAISSPWGQGEAFF.

In its sample, this clonotype was seen many times. The chain recombines TRBV7-2 with TRBJ2-5; D might be TRBD2 (6 bases). Trimming pared 1 base from V and 3 bases from J, leaving 9 bases between. The germline V gene encodes CDR1 SGHTA and CDR2 FQGNSA. The CDR3 spans 14 residues. The CDR3 DNA is TGTGCCAGCAGCTTAGGAGCTAGCGAAGAGACCCAGTACTTC. It codes for CASSLGASEETQYF. The full variable domain, in which reference TRBV7-2 and TRBJ2-5 provide the parts outside the CDR3, is GAGVSQSPSNKVTEKGKDVELRCDPISGHTALYWYRQSLGQGLEFLIYFQGNSAPDKSGLPSDRFSAERTGGSVSTLTIQRTQQEDSAVYLCASSLGASEETQYFGPGTRLLVL.

This clonotype has a handful of counts. The chain carries TRBV9 and TRBJ1-1; TRBD1 might be the D (5 bases). V was pared by 5 bases and J by 6 bases, with 14 bases between. The CDR3 runs 13 residues. Germline V gene data show CDR1 as SGDLS and CDR2 as YYNGEE. CDR3 protein: CASRAAGRAEAFF. The CDR3 DNA reads TGTGCCAGCAGGGCAGCGGGCAGGGCTGAAGCTTTCTTT.

V usage is TRBV13 and J usage is TRBJ2-7, with TRBD1 matching 9 bases. CDR1 is PRHDT, CDR2 FYEKMQ, per germline (reference sequence). The CDR3 is made up of 18 amino acids. With 1 base clipped from V and 0 bases from J, the junction kept 10 bases outside the gene matches. CDR3 in amino acids: CASSLDRDRVLGSYEQYF. For the CDR3, the DNA is TGTGCCAGCAGCTTAGACAGGGACAGGGTGTTGGGCTCCTACGAGCAGTACTTC.

V usage is TRBV5-6 and J usage is TRBJ1-2, with D tentatively TRBD1 (6 bases). Germline CDR1 and CDR2: SGHDT and YYEEEE. With 4 bases removed from V and 8 bases from J, the gap between germline ends came to 18 bases. This CDR3 region has 14 residues. The CDR3 DNA follows: TGTGCCAGCAGCCCAGGACAGTCGACAAGGGGCTACACCTTC. It encodes CASSPGQSTRGYTF.

As concerns this clonotype: One junction end disagrees with the germline gene, perhaps due to a read error. The chain is built from TRBV7-9 and TRBJ2-2; D remains unclear. This CDR3 region has 15 residues. From germline, CDR1 is SEHNR and CDR2 FQNEAQ (reference sequence). CDR3: CASSQVAENTGELFF. DNA of the CDR3: TGCGCCAGCAGCCAAGTTGCAGAGAACACCGGGGAGCTGTTTTTT.

J is TRBJ2-5 and V is TRBV7-9; TRBD2 aligns across 8 bases. Germline trimming cut 5 bases from V and 4 bases from J; bases unmatched to any gene: 9. This CDR3 contains 15 residues. Germline V gene sequence: CDR1 SEHNR, CDR2 FQNEAQ (reference sequence). CDR3 residues: CASSPRLAPPETQYF. CDR3 nucleotide sequence: TGTGCCAGCAGCCCTAGACTAGCGCCACCAGAGACCCAGTACTTC.

V is TRBV7-9 and J is TRBJ2-5, with D hard to call. With the DNA end fitting TRBJ2-1 better, the J assignment may be wrong. The CDR3 is 13 amino acids. In germline, CDR1 is SEHNR, CDR2 FQNEAQ (reference sequence). For the CDR3, the DNA is TGTGCCAGCAACTCCACCAATAACGATGAGCAGTTCTTC. This codes for CASNSTNNDEQFF.

This clonotype has a handful of counts. The chain couples TRBV7-9 to TRBJ2-2; the match to TRBD1 covers 7 bases. The germline V gene encodes CDR1 SEHNR and CDR2 FQNEAQ (reference sequence). V was clipped by 6 bases and J by 8 bases; unmatched bases: 3. This CDR3 is 12 amino acids long. The CDR3 DNA reads TGTGCCAGCAGTACGGGACAGGGGGAGCTGTTTTTT. The encoded protein is CASSTGQGELFF. Based on the CDR3 plus reference TRBV7-9 and TRBJ2-2, the full variable domain is DTGVSQNPRHKITKRGQNVTFRCDPISEHNRLYWYRQTLGQGPEFLTYFQNEAQLEKSRLLSDRFSAERPKGSFSTLEIQRTEQGDSAMYLCASSTGQGELFFGEGSRLTVL.

The chain couples TRBV5-4 to TRBJ1-1, with D uncertain. This CDR3 comprises 16 residues. Per the germline V gene, CDR1 is SGHNT and CDR2 is YYREEE (reference sequence). Trimming removed 1 base at V and 0 bases at J, with 13 bases between. Here the CDR3 reads CASSLMSPGLNTEAFF. CDR3 in DNA: TGTGCCAGCAGCTTGATGTCGCCAGGACTGAACACTGAAGCTTTCTTT. Full variable domain (rest looked up from reference TRBV5-4 and TRBJ1-1): ETGVTQSPTHLIKTRGQQVTLRCSSQSGHNTVSWYQQALGQGPQFIFQYYREEENGRGNFPPRFSGLQFPNYSSELNVNALELDDSALYLCASSLMSPGLNTEAFFGQGTRLTVV.

This clonotype showed up many times. The chain combines TRBV9 with TRBJ1-6; D uncertain. There are 12 residues in the CDR3. Looked up from germline, CDR1 is SGDLS and CDR2 is YYNGEE. V lost 0 bases to trimming and J lost 8 bases, with 3 bases between them. The CDR3 is CASSVGDSPLHF. The CDR3 region has the DNA TGTGCCAGCAGCGTAGGGGATTCACCCCTCCACTTT.

J is TRBJ2-2 and V is TRBV27, with a tentative D call TRBD2 (5 bases). Trimming took off 5 bases at V and 3 bases at J, with 10 bases between the two ends. The germline V gene has CDR1 MNHEY and CDR2 SMNVEV (reference sequence). This CDR3 comprises 14 residues. CDR3 loop: CASSRLPYTGELFF. The CDR3 region has the DNA TGTGCCAGCAGTCGACTACCCTACACCGGGGAGCTGTTTTTT.